A single count supports the clone carrying this T cell receptor beta chain. Authors' processing steps: Estimation of nucleated cell counts was performed using reference gene primer amplification. Clones were sequenced by immunoSEQ multiplex PCR, and TCRdb holds only the in-frame ones, with some missing. The V and J calls and the clone size are those of that table, but D and trimming were determined from the DNA. The repertoire holds about 76,000 clones, 80% to 90% seen once, with roughly 5% in the top ten. V was pared by 7 bases and J by 4 bases, with 18 bases between. The CDR3 has 15 residues. CDR1 is SGHRS, CDR2 YFSETQ, per germline. The data originate from a study of blood T cell repertoires in COVID-19. At the level of the study: Whether acute or convalescent, the COVID-19 samples came from the United States, Italy and Spain. Nucleic acid was either cDNA or gDNA, and it came from T cells, B-cell-depleted T cells, or PBMCs.

The sample comprised peripheral blood. The sequence derives from a man between 50 and 59 years old with active COVID-19. The rearrangement uses TRBV5-1 and TRBJ2-1; D is perhaps TRBD1 (6 bases). The CDR3 spells CASYLGTGTYNEQFF. The CDR3 DNA reads TGCGCCAGCTACCTGGGAACAGGGACGTACAATGAGCAGTTCTTC.